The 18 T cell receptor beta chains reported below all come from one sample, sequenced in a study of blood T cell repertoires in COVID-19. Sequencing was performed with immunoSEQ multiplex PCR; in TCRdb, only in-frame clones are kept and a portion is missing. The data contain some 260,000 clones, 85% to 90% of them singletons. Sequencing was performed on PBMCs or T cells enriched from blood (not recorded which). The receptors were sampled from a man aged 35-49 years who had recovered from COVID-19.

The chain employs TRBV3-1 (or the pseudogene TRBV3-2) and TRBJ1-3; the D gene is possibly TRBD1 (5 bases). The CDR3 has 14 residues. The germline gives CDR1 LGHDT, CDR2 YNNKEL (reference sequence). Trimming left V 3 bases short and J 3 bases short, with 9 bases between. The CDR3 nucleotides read TGTGCCAGCAGCCACGGGACTGTTGGAAACACCATATATTTT. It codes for CASSHGTVGNTIYF.

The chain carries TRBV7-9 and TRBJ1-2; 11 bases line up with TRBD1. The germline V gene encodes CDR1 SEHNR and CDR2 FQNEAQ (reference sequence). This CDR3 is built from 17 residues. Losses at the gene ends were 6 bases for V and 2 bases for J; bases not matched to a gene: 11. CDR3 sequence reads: CASRPGTGGELNYGYTF. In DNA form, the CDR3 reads TGTGCCAGCAGACCAGGGACAGGGGGAGAACTCAACTATGGCTACACCTTC.

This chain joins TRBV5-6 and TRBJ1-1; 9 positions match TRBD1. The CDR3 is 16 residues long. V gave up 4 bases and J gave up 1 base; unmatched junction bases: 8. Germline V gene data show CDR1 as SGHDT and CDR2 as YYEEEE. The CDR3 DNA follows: TGTGCCAGCAGCCGACAGGGGGAGCGGGGGAACACTGAAGCTTTCTTT. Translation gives CASSRQGERGNTEAFF.

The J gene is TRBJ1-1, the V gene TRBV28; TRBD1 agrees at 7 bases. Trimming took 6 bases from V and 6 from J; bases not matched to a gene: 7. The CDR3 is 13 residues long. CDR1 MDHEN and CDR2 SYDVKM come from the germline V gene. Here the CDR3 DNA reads TGTGCCAGCAGGACAGGGCACGAGGCTGAAGCTTTCTTT. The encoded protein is CASRTGHEAEAFF.

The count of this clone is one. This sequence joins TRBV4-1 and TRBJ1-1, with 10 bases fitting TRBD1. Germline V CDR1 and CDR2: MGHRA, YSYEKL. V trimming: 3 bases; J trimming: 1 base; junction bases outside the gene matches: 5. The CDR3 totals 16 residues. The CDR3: CASSQDRDRGNTEAFF. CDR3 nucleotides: TGCGCCAGCAGCCAGGACCGGGACAGGGGGAACACTGAAGCTTTCTTT.

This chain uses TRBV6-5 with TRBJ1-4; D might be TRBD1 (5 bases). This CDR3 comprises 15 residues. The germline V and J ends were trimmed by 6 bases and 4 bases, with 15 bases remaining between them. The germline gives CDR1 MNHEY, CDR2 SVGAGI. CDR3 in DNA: TGTGCCAGCAGCCTCGCGGGGGGTATTAATGAAAAACTGTTTTTT. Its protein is CASSLAGGINEKLFF.

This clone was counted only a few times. The CDR3 nucleotides read TGTGCCAGCATCCGAATTGTCCGGACTAGCGGGAGTGGCACAGATACGCAGTATTTT. Protein sequence: CASIRIVRTSGSGTDTQYF. The gene calls are TRBV28 and TRBJ2-3; 13 bases map to TRBD2. The germline gives CDR1 MDHEN, CDR2 SYDVKM. CDR3 length equals 19 residues. J lost 1 base, V lost 7 bases, and 14 bases had no gene match.

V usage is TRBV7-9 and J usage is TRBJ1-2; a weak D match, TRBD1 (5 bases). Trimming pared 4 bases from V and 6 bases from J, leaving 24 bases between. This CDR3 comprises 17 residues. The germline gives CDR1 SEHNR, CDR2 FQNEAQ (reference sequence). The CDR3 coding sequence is TGTGCCAGCAGCTCCCCCGGGGTCGGGGGACCAGGACATGGCTACACCTTC. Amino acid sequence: CASSSPGVGGPGHGYTF.

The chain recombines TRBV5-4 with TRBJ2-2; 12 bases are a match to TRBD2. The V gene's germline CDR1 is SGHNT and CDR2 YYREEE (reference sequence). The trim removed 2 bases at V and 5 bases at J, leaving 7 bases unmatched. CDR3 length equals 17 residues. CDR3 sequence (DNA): TGTGCCAGCAGCTTTTCTAGCGGGAGGGCCGGAACCGGGGAGCTGTTTTTT. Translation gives CASSFSSGRAGTGELFF.

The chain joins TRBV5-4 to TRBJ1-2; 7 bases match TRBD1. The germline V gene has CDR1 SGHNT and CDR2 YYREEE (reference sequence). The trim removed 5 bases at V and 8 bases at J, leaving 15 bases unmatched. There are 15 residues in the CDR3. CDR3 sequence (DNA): TGTGCCAGCAGGGCGGAGGGGGCTCTTTATTTAGGCTACACCTTC. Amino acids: CASRAEGALYLGYTF.

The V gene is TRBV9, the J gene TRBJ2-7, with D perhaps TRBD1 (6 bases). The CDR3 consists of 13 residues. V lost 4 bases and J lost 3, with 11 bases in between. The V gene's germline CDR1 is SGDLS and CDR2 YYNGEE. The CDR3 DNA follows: TGTGCCAGCAGCCCTACAGGGAACTACGAGCAGTACTTC. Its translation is CASSPTGNYEQYF.

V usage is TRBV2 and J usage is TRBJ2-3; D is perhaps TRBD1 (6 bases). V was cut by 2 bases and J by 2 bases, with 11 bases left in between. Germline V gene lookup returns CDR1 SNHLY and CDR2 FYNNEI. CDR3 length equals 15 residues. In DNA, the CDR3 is TGTGCCAGCAGTGAACGCACAGGGTCCACAGATACGCAGTATTTT. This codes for CASSERTGSTDTQYF.

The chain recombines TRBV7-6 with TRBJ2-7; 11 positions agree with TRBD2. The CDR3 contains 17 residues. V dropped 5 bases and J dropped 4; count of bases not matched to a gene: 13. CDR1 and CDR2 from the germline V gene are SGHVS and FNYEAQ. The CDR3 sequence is CASSRVVTSGDAYEQYF. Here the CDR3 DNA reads TGTGCCAGCAGCCGCGTTGTGACTAGCGGGGATGCTTACGAGCAGTACTTC.

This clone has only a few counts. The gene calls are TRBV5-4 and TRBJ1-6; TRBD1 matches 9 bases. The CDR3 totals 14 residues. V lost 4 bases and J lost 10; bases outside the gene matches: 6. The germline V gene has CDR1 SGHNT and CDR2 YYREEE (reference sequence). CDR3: CASSNPTGGSPLHF. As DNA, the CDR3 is TGTGCCAGCAGCAACCCTACAGGGGGCTCACCCCTCCACTTT. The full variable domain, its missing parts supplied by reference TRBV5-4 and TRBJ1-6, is ETGVTQSPTHLIKTRGQQVTLRCSSQSGHNTVSWYQQALGQGPQFIFQYYREEENGRGNFPPRFSGLQFPNYSSELNVNALELDDSALYLCASSNPTGGSPLHFGNGTRLTVT.

CDR3 sequence: CASSESGFPGYTF. The CDR3 nucleotides read TGTGCCAGCAGTGAGTCAGGATTCCCGGGCTACACCTTC. The V and J genes are TRBV6-1 and TRBJ1-2; D remains unclear. Germline loops: CDR1 MNHNS, CDR2 SASEGT. V was cut by 3 bases and J by 8 bases, with 13 bases left in between. The CDR3 is made up of 13 amino acids.

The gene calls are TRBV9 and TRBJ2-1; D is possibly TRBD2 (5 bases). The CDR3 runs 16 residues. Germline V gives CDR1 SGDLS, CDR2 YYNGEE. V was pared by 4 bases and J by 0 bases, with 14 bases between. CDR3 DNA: TGTGCCAGCAGCCCCCGTGAGGGTAGCTCCTACAATGAGCAGTTCTTC. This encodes CASSPREGSSYNEQFF.

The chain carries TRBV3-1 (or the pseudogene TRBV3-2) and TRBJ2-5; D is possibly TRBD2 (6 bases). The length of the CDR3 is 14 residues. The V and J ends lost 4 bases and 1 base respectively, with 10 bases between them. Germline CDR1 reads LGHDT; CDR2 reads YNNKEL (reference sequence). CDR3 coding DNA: TGTGCCAGCAGCCCAGCGGGCCCCCAAGAGACCCAGTACTTC. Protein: CASSPAGPQETQYF.

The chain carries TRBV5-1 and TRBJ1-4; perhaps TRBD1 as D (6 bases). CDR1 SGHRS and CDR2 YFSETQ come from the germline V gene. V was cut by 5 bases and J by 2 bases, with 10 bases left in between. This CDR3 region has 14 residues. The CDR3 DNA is TGCGCCAGCAGGACCGGACAGACTAATGAAAAACTGTTTTTT. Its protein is CASRTGQTNEKLFF. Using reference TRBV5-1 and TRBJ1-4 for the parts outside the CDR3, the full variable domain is KAGVTQTPRYLIKTRGQQVTLSCSPISGHRSVSWYQQTPGQGLQFLFEYFSETQRNKGNFPGRFSGRQFSNSRSEMNVSTLELGDSALYLCASRTGQTNEKLFFGSGTQLSVL.